This T cell receptor (beta chain) originates from a study of regulatory and conventional T cells in RAG deficiency. CDR3 size: 13 residues. Trimming took off 5 bases at V and 0 bases at J, with 8 bases between the two ends. Germline CDR1 and CDR2: LNHDA and SQIVND (reference sequence). To note about this clone: What it recognizes is unknown.

Points from the study as a whole: RAG-deficient patients showed markedly lower Shannon entropy and higher Simpson indices than control T-cell subsets.

Conventional CD4+ T cells were sorted from blood as CD25-low CD127-high cells. Data came from immunoSEQ multiplex PCR; TCRdb stores just in-frame clones and leaves some out. The table includes more than 7,500 clones, around 94% detected once. This rearrangement joins TRBV19 to TRBJ2-7; tentative D call: TRBD1 (6 bases). The receptor comes from a human donor with RAG deficiency presenting as severe combined immunodeficiency. Sequenced input: CD4+ effector T cells sorted from blood. In nucleotides, the CDR3 is TGTGCCAGTAGTCTAGGGGGCTCCTACGAGCAGTACTTC. This gives the protein CASSLGGSYEQYF.